This entry lists 20 T cell receptor beta chains sequenced from one sample in a study of cytomegalovirus exposure and HLA in healthy donors (dated by TCRdb to the late 2010s). The library was made by the immunoSEQ multiplex PCR assay. A mixture of 60 forward primers for TCR Vbeta segments and 13 reverse primers for TCR Jbeta segments was used in the multiplex PCR. The table comes from immuneACCESS by way of TCRdb, which keeps in-frame sequences with V and J called. Part of the clones is missing from these tables; in studies checked, under half for an unresolved V gene and the rest for unknown reasons. This sample comprises 150,000 to 200,000 clones, 60% to 85% of them detected only once. Of the sample, about 7.7% is held by the ten largest clones. Sequenced sample: PBMCs. The source of these receptors is a woman in her thirties or forties in good health and CMV-seropositive.

The chain is built from TRBV5-1 and TRBJ1-1; 7 nucleotides line up with TRBD1. J lost 1 base, V lost 6 bases, and 6 bases had no gene match. CDR1 is SGHRS and CDR2 is YFSETQ in the germline V gene. The CDR3 totals 14 residues. This CDR3 reads CASTLGTANTEAFF. CDR3 DNA sequence: TGCGCCAGCACCCTCGGGACAGCGAACACTGAAGCTTTCTTT.

The chain recombines TRBV30 with TRBJ2-5; a weak D match, TRBD2 (5 bases). The CDR3 consists of 12 residues. Germline V gene data show CDR1 as GTSNPN and CDR2 as SVGIG (reference sequence). The ends were cut back, 4 bases at V and 11 bases at J, with 17 bases in the middle. The CDR3 DNA is TGTGCCTGGACACGAGGTGGATGGGAGCAGTACTTC. Translation: CAWTRGGWEQYF.

The V gene is TRBV2, the J gene TRBJ1-6, with 8 bases identical to TRBD1. CDR3 length: 15 residues. The ends lost 7 bases at V and 6 bases at J; junction bases unmatched: 8. Per germline, CDR1 SNHLY and CDR2 FYNNEI. CDR3 DNA: TGTGCCAGCACCCAAGGGGACAGGATTAATTCACCCCTCCACTTT. Its translation: CASTQGDRINSPLHF.

The J gene is TRBJ1-1, the V gene TRBV7-3; D might be TRBD1 (5 bases). The CDR3 runs 14 residues. Germline CDR1 reads SGHTA; CDR2 reads FQGTGA. V lost 2 bases, J lost 4 bases, and 11 bases lay in between. The chain's CDR3 is CASSLGGGSTEAFF. In nucleotides, the CDR3 is TGTGCCAGCAGCTTAGGGGGGGGAAGCACTGAAGCTTTCTTT. The full variable domain, rest sourced from reference TRBV7-3 and TRBJ1-1, is GAGVSQTPSNKVTEKGKYVELRCDPISGHTALYWYRQSLGQGPEFLIYFQGTGAADDSGLPNDRFFAVRPEGSVSTLKIQRTERGDSAVYLCASSLGGGSTEAFFGQGTRLTVV.

This chain links TRBV30 with TRBJ1-1; D may be TRBD1 (6 bases). The length of the CDR3 is 11 residues. CDR1 GTSNPN and CDR2 SVGIG come from the germline V gene (reference sequence). V lost 1 base and J 9 bases, leaving 9 bases between the germline ends. The CDR3 reads CAWSGQVQAFF. The CDR3 nucleotides read TGTGCCTGGAGTGGACAGGTCCAAGCTTTCTTT.

This chain links TRBV28 with TRBJ1-2, with D perhaps TRBD1 (6 bases). The CDR3 is made up of 16 amino acids. The ends were cut back, 1 base at V and 3 bases at J, with 15 bases in the middle. Germline-derived CDR1 and CDR2 are MDHEN and SYDVKM. The CDR3 reads CASSLYSQGTHYGYTF. CDR3 DNA: TGTGCCAGCAGTTTATACTCTCAGGGGACCCACTATGGCTACACCTTC.

The genes are TRBV4-2 and TRBJ2-1; TRBD2 aligns across 13 bases. The germline CDR1 and CDR2 sequences are LGHNA and YNFKEQ. The CDR3 consists of 17 residues. V shed 1 base, J shed 5 bases, and the junction held 5 bases outside the gene matches. The CDR3 loop is CASSQAQLAGGDNEQFF. DNA of the CDR3: TGTGCCAGCAGCCAAGCCCAACTAGCGGGGGGGGACAATGAGCAGTTCTTC.

The chain has TRBV7-9 and TRBJ2-7, with a weak D call TRBD1 (5 bases). The CDR3 is 14 amino acids. The germline V gene has CDR1 SEHNR and CDR2 FQNEAQ (reference sequence). V was clipped by 0 bases and J by 2 bases, with 8 bases between them. The CDR3 sequence: CASSLAGAAYEQYF. CDR3 in DNA: TGTGCCAGCAGCTTAGCAGGGGCGGCCTACGAGCAGTACTTC.

The chain carries TRBV5-4 and TRBJ2-5, with D perhaps matching TRBD2 (5 bases). This CDR3 is built from 13 residues. V was pared by 2 bases and J by 5 bases, with 10 bases between. The germline CDR1 and CDR2 sequences are SGHNT and YYREEE (reference sequence). CDR3 amino acids: CASSFEGWETQYF. In nucleotides, the CDR3 is TGTGCCAGCAGCTTCGAGGGCTGGGAGACCCAGTACTTC.

This sequence joins TRBV4-1 and TRBJ1-2; D is undetermined. CDR3 length equals 14 residues. Germline V CDR1 and CDR2: MGHRA, YSYEKL. Trimming left V 0 bases short and J 1 base short, with 6 bases between. CDR3 residues: CASSQESGNYGYTF. The CDR3 DNA sequence: TGCGCCAGCAGCCAAGAGTCGGGTAACTATGGCTACACCTTC.

The chain combines TRBV28 with TRBJ2-3; 8 nucleotides line up with TRBD2. From germline, CDR1 is MDHEN and CDR2 SYDVKM. The junction had 6 bases not matched to a gene; V was cut back by 5 bases and J by 2 bases. The CDR3 length is 15 residues. CDR3 coding DNA: TGTGCCAGCAGTACAAGCGGGGGAAACACAGATACGCAGTATTTT. Translated, it gives CASSTSGGNTDTQYF.

In its sample, this clone was seen a few times. J is TRBJ2-1 and V is TRBV2; maybe TRBD1 (6 bases). Germline V gene lookup returns CDR1 SNHLY and CDR2 FYNNEI. This CDR3 has 13 amino acids. Trimming took 6 bases from V and 6 from J, leaving 12 bases between them. CDR3: CASRGRGGNEQFF. CDR3 nucleotide sequence: TGTGCCAGCAGGGGCAGAGGGGGCAATGAGCAGTTCTTC.

This clone has a single count. The DNA for the CDR3 is TGTGCCTGGAAAGGCAGATCGGGCGAGCAGTACTTC. Residues: CAWKGRSGEQYF. This chain links TRBV30 with TRBJ2-7; D not resolved. Germline loops: CDR1 GTSNPN, CDR2 SVGIG (reference sequence). This CDR3 is 12 amino acids long. V lost 4 bases, J lost 6 bases, and 13 bases lay in between.

This chain links TRBV7-9 with TRBJ1-6; D call uncertain. The CDR3 has 15 residues. CDR1 is SEHNR, CDR2 FQNEAQ, per germline (reference sequence). Trimming left V 1 base short and J 9 bases short, with 13 bases between. The DNA for the CDR3 is TGTGCCAGCAGCTTAGGCCCTATTTCGGGTTCACCCCTCCACTTT. This sequence encodes CASSLGPISGSPLHF.

The chain combines TRBV30 with TRBJ1-1; weak D call: TRBD1 (6 bases). Per the germline V gene, CDR1 is GTSNPN and CDR2 is SVGIG (reference sequence). The V end lost 1 base, the J end lost 4 bases, and 13 bases lay between the germline ends. This CDR3 is built from 14 residues. The CDR3, as DNA: TGTGCCTGGAGTGCGGGGGGCGCTGGCACTGAAGCTTTCTTT. As protein: CAWSAGGAGTEAFF.

The chain is built from TRBV7-2 and TRBJ1-6, with D uncertain. CDR1 is SGHTA and CDR2 is FQGNSA in the germline V gene. The CDR3 consists of 15 residues. The germline V and J ends were trimmed by 6 bases and 0 bases, with 9 bases remaining between them. CDR3: CASSIDGSYNSPLHF. In nucleotides, the CDR3 is TGTGCCAGCAGTATAGATGGCTCCTATAATTCACCCCTCCACTTT.

V gene TRBV13 combines with J gene TRBJ1-1; D ambiguous. V dropped 1 base and J dropped 4 bases, with 4 bases sitting between them. This CDR3 has 12 residues. Germline assignment: CDR1 PRHDT and CDR2 FYEKMQ (reference sequence). The CDR3 loop reads CASSLVSTEAFF. The CDR3 nucleotides read TGTGCCAGCAGCTTAGTTAGCACTGAAGCTTTCTTT.

This clone was picked up one time. V is TRBV7-6 and J is TRBJ1-4; tentative D call: TRBD1 (5 bases). Germline V gene lookup returns CDR1 SGHVS and CDR2 FNYEAQ. There are 15 residues in the CDR3. The germline V and J ends were trimmed by 5 bases and 0 bases, with 10 bases remaining between them. CDR3 protein: CASSGRAATNEKLFF. Written as DNA, the CDR3 is TGTGCCAGCAGCGGCAGGGCTGCAACTAATGAAAAACTGTTTTTT. Full variable domain (rest looked up from reference TRBV7-6 and TRBJ1-4): GAGVSQSPRYKVTKRGQDVALRCDPISGHVSLYWYRQALGQGPEFLTYFNYEAQQDKSGLPNDRFSAERPEGSISTLTIQRTEQRDSAMYRCASSGRAATNEKLFFGSGTQLSVL.

The chain recombines TRBV19 with TRBJ1-2; 7 nucleotides line up with TRBD1. The V gene end was trimmed by 4 bases and the J gene end by 1 base; junction bases not matched to a gene: 12. This CDR3 spans 17 amino acids. The V gene's germline CDR1 is LNHDA and CDR2 SQIVND (reference sequence). The chain's CDR3 is CASSNEGEQGLNYGYTF. CDR3 bases: TGTGCCAGTAGTAACGAGGGGGAACAGGGGCTTAACTATGGCTACACCTTC.

The V call is TRBV6-1, the J call TRBJ2-7, with D unclear. Per the germline V gene, CDR1 is MNHNS and CDR2 is SASEGT. CDR3 length equals 14 residues. Trimming pared 1 base from V and 2 bases from J, leaving 9 bases between. The chain's CDR3 is CASSEGGKPYEQYF. The CDR3 nucleotides read TGTGCCAGCAGTGAAGGAGGAAAACCCTACGAGCAGTACTTC.